This entry describes one T cell receptor (beta chain). The data stem from a study of blood T cell dynamics during melanoma immunotherapy. Study-wide background: Patients with metastatic melanoma got pembrolizumab or nivolumab-ipilimumab as first-line care.

The CDR3 sequence is 16 residues long. Germline V gene sequence: CDR1 SGHNT, CDR2 YENEEA. The junction had 14 bases not matched to a gene; V was cut back by 5 bases and J by 5 bases. Assay used: immunoSEQ multiplex PCR; TCRdb lists only in-frame clones, some missing. This sample has roughly 1,600 clones; approximately 80% occur once, and the top ten carry around half. Noted time point: pre-treatment baseline. The sequence was collected from a human donor with melanoma. This specimen was blood, taken from a patient treated with checkpoint blockade. The V gene is TRBV11-3, the J gene TRBJ1-1, with 7 positions matching TRBD1. The CDR3 DNA sequence: TGTGCCAGCAGCGCAACCACAGGGGCCGGGGTTACTGAAGCTTTCTTT. This gives the protein CASSATTGAGVTEAFF.